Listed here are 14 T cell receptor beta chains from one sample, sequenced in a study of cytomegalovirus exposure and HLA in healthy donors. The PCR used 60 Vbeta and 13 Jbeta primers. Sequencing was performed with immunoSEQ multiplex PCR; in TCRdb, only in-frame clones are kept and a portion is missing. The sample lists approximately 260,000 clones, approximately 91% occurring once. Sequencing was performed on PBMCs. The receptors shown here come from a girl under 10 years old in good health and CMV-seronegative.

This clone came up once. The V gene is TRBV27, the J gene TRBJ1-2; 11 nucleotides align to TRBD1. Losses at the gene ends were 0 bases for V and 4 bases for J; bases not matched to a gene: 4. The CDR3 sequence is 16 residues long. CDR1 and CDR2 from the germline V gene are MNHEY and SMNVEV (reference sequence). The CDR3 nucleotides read TGTGCCAGCAGTTTATCCGGGACAGGGGGGACCTATGGCTACACCTTC. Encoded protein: CASSLSGTGGTYGYTF.

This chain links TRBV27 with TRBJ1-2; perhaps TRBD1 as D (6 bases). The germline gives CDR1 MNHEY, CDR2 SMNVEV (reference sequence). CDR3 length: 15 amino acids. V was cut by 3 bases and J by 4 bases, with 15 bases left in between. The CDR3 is CASSFRDNPAYGYTF. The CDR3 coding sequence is TGTGCCAGCAGTTTTCGGGACAACCCAGCCTATGGCTACACCTTC.

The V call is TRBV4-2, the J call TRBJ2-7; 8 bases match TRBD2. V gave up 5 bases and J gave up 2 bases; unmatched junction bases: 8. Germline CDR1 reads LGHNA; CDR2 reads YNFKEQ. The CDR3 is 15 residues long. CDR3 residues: CASSYTSGETYEQYF. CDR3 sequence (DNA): TGTGCCAGCAGCTATACTAGCGGAGAGACCTACGAGCAGTACTTC.

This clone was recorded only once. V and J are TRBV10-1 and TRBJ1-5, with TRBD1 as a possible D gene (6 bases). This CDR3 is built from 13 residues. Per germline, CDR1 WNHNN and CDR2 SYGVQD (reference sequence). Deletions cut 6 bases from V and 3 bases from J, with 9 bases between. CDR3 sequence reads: CASRSGHNQPQHF. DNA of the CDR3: TGCGCCAGCAGGTCGGGACACAATCAGCCCCAGCATTTT.

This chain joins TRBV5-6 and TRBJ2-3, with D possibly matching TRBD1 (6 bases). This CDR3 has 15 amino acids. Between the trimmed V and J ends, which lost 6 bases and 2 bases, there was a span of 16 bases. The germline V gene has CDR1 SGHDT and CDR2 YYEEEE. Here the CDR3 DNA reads TGTGCCAGCACCTATAGGACAGCCAACACAGATACGCAGTATTTT. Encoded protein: CASTYRTANTDTQYF.

The CDR3 here is CASSLGQVSNQPQHF. CDR3 in DNA: TGTGCCAGCAGCTTAGGCCAGGTTAGCAATCAGCCCCAGCATTTT. The J gene is TRBJ1-5, the V gene TRBV11-3, with no clear D. The germline V gene has CDR1 SGHNT and CDR2 YENEEA. The CDR3 is 15 residues long. V was clipped by 1 base and J by 0 bases, with 7 bases between them.

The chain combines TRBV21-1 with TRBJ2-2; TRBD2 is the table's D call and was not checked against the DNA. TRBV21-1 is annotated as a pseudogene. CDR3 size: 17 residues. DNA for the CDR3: TGTGCCAGCAGCCGGCGTGGCGGCTCGGTGAACACCGGGGAGCTGTTTTTT. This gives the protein CASSRRGGSVNTGELFF.

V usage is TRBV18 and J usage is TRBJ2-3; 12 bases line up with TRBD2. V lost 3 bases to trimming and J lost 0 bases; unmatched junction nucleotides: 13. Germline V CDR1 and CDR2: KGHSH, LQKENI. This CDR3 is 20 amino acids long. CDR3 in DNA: TGTGCCAGCTCACCTCCCCGGTTACTAGCGGGGGGCATAAGCACAGATACGCAGTATTTT. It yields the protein CASSPPRLLAGGISTDTQYF.

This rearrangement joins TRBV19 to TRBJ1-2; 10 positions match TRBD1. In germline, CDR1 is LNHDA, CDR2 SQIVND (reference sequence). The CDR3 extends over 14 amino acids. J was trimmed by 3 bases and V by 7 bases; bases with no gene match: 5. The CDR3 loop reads CASTPGQGYYGYTF. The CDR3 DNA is TGTGCCAGTACCCCGGGACAGGGGTACTATGGCTACACCTTC.

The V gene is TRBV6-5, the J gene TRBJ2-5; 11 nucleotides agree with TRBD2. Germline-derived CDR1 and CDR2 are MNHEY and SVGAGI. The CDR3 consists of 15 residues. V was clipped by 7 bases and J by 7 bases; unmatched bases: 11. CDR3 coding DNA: TGTGCCAGCATCCCAAGGAGCGGACTAGCGGGGACCCAGTACTTC. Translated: CASIPRSGLAGTQYF.

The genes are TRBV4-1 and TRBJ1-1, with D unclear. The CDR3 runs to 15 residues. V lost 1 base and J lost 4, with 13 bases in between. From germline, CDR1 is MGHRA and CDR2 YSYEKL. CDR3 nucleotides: TGCGCCAGCAGCCAAGGATCCCGTTTGAGCACTGAAGCTTTCTTT. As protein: CASSQGSRLSTEAFF.

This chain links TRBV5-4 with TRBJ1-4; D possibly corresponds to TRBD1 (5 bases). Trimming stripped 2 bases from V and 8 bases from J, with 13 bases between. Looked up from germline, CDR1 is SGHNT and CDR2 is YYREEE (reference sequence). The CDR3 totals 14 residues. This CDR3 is CASSFGQGTEKLFF. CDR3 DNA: TGTGCCAGCAGCTTCGGGCAGGGTACCGAAAAACTGTTTTTT.

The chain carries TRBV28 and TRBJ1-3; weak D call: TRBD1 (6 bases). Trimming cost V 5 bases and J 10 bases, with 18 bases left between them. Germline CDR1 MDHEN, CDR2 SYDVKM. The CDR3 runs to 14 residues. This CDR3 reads CASSTPGHVKTIYF. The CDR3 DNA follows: TGTGCCAGCAGTACGCCGGGACACGTAAAGACCATATATTTT.

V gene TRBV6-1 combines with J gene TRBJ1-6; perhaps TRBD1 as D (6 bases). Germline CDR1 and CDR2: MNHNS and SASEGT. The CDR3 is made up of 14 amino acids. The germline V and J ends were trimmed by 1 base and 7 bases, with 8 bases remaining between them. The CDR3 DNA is TGTGCCAGCAGTGAAGGGGGGCTCAATTCACCCCTCCACTTT. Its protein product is CASSEGGLNSPLHF.